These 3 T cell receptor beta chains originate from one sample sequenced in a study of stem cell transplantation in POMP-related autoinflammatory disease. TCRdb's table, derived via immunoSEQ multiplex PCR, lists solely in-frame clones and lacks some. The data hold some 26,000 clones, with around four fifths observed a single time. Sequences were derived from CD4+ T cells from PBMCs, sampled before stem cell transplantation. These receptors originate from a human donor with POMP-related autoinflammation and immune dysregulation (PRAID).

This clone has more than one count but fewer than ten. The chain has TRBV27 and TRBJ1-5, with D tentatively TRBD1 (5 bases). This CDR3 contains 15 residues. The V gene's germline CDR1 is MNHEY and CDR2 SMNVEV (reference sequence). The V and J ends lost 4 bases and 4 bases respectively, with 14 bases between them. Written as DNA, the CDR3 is TGTGCCAGCAGTTCCAGGGTTCAGTCGAATCAGCCCCAGCATTTT. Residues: CASSSRVQSNQPQHF.

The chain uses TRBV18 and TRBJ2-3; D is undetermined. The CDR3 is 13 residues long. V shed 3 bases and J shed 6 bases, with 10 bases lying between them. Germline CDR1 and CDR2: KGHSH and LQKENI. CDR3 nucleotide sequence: TGTGCCAGCTCACCCCTCCCACGGGATACGCAGTATTTT. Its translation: CASSPLPRDTQYF.

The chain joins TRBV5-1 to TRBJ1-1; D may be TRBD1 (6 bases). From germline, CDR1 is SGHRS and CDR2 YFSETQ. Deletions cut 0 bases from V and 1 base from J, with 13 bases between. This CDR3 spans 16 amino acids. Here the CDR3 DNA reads TGCGCCAGCAGCTTGGCCCGGGGACAAACGAACACTGAAGCTTTCTTT. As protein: CASSLARGQTNTEAFF.